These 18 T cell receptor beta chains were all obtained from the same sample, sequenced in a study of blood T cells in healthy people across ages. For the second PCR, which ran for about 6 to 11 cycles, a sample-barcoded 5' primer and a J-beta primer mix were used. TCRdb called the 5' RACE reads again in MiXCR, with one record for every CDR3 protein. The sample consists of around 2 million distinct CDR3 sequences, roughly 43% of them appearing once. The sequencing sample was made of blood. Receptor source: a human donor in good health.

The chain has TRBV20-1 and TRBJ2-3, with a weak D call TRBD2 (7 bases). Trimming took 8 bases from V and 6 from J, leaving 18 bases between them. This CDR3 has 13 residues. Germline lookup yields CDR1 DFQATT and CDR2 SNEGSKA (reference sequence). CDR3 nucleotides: TGCAGTCCGGGGGGCCCAATGTTGGATACGCAGTATTTT. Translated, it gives CSPGGPMLDTQYF.

The CDR3 loop is CASSFGGMTETQYF. The CDR3 DNA sequence: TGTGCCAGCAGCTTCGGGGGGATGACAGAGACCCAGTACTTC. The V call is TRBV11-2, the J call TRBJ2-5; 7 nucleotides align to TRBD2. V lost 3 bases to trimming and J lost 4 bases; unmatched junction nucleotides: 5. Germline V gene lookup returns CDR1 SGHAT and CDR2 FQNNGV. The CDR3 loop spans 14 amino acids.

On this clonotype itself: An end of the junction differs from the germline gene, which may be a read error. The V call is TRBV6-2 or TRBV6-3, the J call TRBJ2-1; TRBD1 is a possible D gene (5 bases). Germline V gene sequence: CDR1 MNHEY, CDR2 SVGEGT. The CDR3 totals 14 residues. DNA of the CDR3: TGTACCAGCAGTAAACTGGTAGGGGTGAATGAGCAGTTCTTC. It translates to CTSSKLVGVNEQFF.

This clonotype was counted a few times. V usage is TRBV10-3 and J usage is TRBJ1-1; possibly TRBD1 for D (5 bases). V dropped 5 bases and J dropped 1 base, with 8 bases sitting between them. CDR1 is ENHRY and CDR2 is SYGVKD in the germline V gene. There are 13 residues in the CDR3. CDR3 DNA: TGTGCCATCAGTAATGGGGCGAACACTGAAGCTTTCTTT. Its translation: CAISNGANTEAFF.

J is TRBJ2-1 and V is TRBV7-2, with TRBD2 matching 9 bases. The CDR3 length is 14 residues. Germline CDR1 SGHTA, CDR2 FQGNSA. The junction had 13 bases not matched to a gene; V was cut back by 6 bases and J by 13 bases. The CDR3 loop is CASRQAGGLKTQFF. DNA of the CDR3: TGTGCCAGCAGACAAGCGGGGGGCTTGAAGACCCAGTTCTTC.

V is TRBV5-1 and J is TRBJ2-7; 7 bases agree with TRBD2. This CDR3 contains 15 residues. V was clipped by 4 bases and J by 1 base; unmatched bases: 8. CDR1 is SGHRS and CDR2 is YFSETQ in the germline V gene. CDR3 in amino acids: CASSLGGFVSYEQYF. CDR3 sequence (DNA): TGCGCCAGCAGCCTCGGGGGGTTCGTTTCCTACGAGCAGTACTTC.

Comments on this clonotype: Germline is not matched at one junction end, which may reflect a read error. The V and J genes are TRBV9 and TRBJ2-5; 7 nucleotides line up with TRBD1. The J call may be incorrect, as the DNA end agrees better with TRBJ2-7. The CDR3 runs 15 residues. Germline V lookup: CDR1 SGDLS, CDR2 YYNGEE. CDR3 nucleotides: TGTACCAGCAGCGTAGAGCCGGGACAGTTCTACGAGCAGTACTTC. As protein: CTSSVEPGQFYEQYF.

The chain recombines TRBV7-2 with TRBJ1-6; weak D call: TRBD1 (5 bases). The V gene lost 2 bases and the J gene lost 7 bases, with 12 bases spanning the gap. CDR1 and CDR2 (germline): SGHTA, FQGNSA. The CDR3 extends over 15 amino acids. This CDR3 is CASSLFWDANSPLHF. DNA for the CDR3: TGTGCCAGCAGCTTATTTTGGGACGCGAATTCACCCCTCCACTTT.

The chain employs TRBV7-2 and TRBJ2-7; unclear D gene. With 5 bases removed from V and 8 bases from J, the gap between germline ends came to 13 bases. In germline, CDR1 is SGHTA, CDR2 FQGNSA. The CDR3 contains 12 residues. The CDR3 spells CASSTPTSQQYF. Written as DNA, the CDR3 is TGTGCCAGCAGCACCCCCACCTCCCAGCAGTACTTC. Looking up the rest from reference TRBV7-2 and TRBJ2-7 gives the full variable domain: GAGVSQSPSNKVTEKGKDVELRCDPISGHTALYWYRQSLGQGLEFLIYFQGNSAPDKSGLPSDRFSAERTGGSVSTLTIQRTQQEDSAVYLCASSTPTSQQYFGPGTRLTVT.

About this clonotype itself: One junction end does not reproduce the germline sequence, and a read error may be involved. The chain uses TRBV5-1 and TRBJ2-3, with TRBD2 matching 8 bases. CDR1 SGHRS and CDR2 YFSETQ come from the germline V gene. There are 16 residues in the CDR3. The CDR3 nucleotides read TGCGCCGGCAGGCATACTAGCGGACCTAGCACAGATACGCAGTATTTT. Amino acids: CAGRHTSGPSTDTQYF.

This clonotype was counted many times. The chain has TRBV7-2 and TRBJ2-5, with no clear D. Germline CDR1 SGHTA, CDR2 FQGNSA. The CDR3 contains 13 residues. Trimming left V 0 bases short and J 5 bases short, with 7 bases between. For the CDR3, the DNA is TGTGCCAGCAGCTTAGCGATCTTGGAGACCCAGTACTTC. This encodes CASSLAILETQYF.

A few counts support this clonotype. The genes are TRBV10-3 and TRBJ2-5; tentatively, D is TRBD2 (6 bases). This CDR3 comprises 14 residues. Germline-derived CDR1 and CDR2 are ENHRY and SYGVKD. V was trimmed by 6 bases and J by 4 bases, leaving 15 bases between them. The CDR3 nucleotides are TGTGCCATCAGGGATAGCGGAACCCTAGAGACCCAGTACTTC. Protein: CAIRDSGTLETQYF.

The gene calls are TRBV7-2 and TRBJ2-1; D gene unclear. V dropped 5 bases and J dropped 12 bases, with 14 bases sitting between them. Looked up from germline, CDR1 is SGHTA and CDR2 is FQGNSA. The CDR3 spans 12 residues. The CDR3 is CASSLQSSGQFF. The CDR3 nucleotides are TGTGCCAGCAGCCTACAAAGCAGTGGGCAGTTCTTC.

Here the CDR3 DNA reads TGCAGCGGCGACCCTTACGGGACGCCTTACAATGAGCAGTACTTC. Protein sequence: CSGDPYGTPYNEQYF. The chain couples TRBV29-1 to TRBJ2-4, with D perhaps being TRBD1 or TRBD2 (5 bases each). This CDR3 spans 15 amino acids. V lost 7 bases and J 13 bases, leaving 29 bases between the germline ends. Looked up from germline, CDR1 is SQVTM and CDR2 is ANQGSEA.

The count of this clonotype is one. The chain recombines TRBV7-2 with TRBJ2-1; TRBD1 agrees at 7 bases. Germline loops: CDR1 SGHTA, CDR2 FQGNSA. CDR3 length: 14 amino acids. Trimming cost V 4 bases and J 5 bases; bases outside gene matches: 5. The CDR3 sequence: CTSSSYRGNNEQFF. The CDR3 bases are TGTACCAGCAGCTCCTACAGGGGTAACAATGAGCAGTTCTTC.

The CDR3 region is CASSFVSLPYNEQFF. The CDR3 DNA reads as TGTGCCAGCAGTTTTGTGTCCCTTCCCTACAATGAGCAGTTCTTC. V and J are TRBV12-3 or TRBV12-4 and TRBJ2-1; D is unresolved. Trimming pared 3 bases from V and 2 bases from J, leaving 11 bases between. The CDR3 has 15 residues.

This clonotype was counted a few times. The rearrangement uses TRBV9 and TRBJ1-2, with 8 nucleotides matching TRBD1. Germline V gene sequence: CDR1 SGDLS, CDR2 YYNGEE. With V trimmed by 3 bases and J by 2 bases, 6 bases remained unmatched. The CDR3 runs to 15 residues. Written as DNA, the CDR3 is TGTGCCAGCAGCGCTCAGGGGGCCGGCAACTATGGCTACACCTTC. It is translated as CASSAQGAGNYGYTF.

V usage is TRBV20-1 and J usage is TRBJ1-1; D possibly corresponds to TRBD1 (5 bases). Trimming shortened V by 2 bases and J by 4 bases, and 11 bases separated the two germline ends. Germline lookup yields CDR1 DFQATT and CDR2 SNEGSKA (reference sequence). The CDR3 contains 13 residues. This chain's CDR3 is CSARMDTSTEAFF. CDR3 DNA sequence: TGCAGTGCTAGAATGGACACAAGCACTGAAGCTTTCTTT.